A single sample is the source of the 22 T cell receptor beta chains below, sequenced in a study of T-cell memory formation after mild COVID-19. MiXCR, applied by TCRdb to the 5' RACE reads, yields one record per CDR3 protein. The data contain some 250,000 distinct CDR3 sequences, 9.4% of them seen just once; the ten biggest clones take up roughly a fifth. The specimen sequenced was PBMCs or a T cell subset sorted from them (not recorded which). These receptors were obtained from a man in his late teens or twenties who had mild COVID-19 (a few samples of this study predate the infection). Cell type and time point are not known.

This clonotype appeared a few times. The chain couples TRBV29-1 to TRBJ2-2, with TRBD1 matching 7 bases. V trimming: 5 bases; J trimming: 1 base; junction bases outside the gene matches: 4. The CDR3 extends over 14 amino acids. Germline assignment: CDR1 SQVTM and CDR2 ANQGSEA. The CDR3 spells CSVISGGNTGELFF. CDR3 in DNA: TGCAGCGTTATCTCAGGGGGGAACACCGGGGAGCTGTTTTTT.

This clonotype came up a few times. CDR3 sequence (DNA): TGCGCCAGCAGCCAGAAAGGGAGCTCCTACGAGCAGTACTTC. It specifies CASSQKGSSYEQYF. The chain combines TRBV4-1 with TRBJ2-7; D perhaps matches TRBD2 (5 bases). Germline-derived CDR1 and CDR2 are MGHRA and YSYEKL. V lost 3 bases and J 0 bases, leaving 9 bases between the germline ends. This CDR3 comprises 14 residues.

The chain recombines TRBV7-2 with TRBJ1-5; no clear D gene. With 2 bases removed from V and 0 bases from J, the gap between germline ends came to 8 bases. The CDR3 covers 15 residues. Germline assignment: CDR1 SGHTA and CDR2 FQGNSA. CDR3 DNA sequence: TGTGCCAGCAGCTTAAAGGGATATAGCAATCAGCCCCAGCATTTT. This translates into CASSLKGYSNQPQHF.

This clonotype turned up a few times. The J gene is TRBJ2-3, the V gene TRBV3-1; no definite D call. Trimming stripped 0 bases from V and 2 bases from J, with 12 bases between. Germline V CDR1 and CDR2: LGHDT, YNNKEL (reference sequence). This CDR3 is built from 16 residues. The CDR3 DNA reads as TGTGCCAGCAGCCAAGATCGAGGAACTCCCACAGATACGCAGTATTTT. Translated: CASSQDRGTPTDTQYF.

The gene calls are TRBV5-1 and TRBJ1-1; D call uncertain. The CDR3 extends over 14 amino acids. Germline-derived CDR1 and CDR2 are SGHRS and YFSETQ. V dropped 0 bases and J dropped 4 bases, with 10 bases sitting between them. The CDR3 coding sequence is TGCGCCAGCAGCTTGGCAGGTTTCGGCACTGAAGCTTTCTTT. Amino acid sequence: CASSLAGFGTEAFF.

The CDR3 protein is CASSRGVTDTQYF. The CDR3 DNA sequence: TGTGCCAGCAGTCGAGGCGTCACAGATACGCAGTATTTT. The chain recombines TRBV7-2 with TRBJ2-3, with no clear D. The length of the CDR3 is 13 residues. With 6 bases removed from V and 2 bases from J, the gap between germline ends came to 9 bases. CDR1 SGHTA and CDR2 FQGNSA come from the germline V gene.

In this sample, this clonotype turned up many times. J is TRBJ2-7 and V is TRBV7-2; 10 bases agree with TRBD2. The CDR3 extends over 17 amino acids. The germline CDR1 and CDR2 sequences are SGHTA and FQGNSA. The V gene end was trimmed by 5 bases and the J gene end by 2 bases; junction bases not matched to a gene: 12. CDR3 nucleotide sequence: TGTGCCAGCAGCCGTGTCCTAGCGGGGGCCACCCCCTACGAGCAGTACTTC. Protein: CASSRVLAGATPYEQYF.

Only a few counts were recorded for this clonotype. This rearrangement joins TRBV10-3 to TRBJ2-5; no definite D call. This CDR3 is built from 14 residues. CDR1 and CDR2 from the germline V gene are ENHRY and SYGVKD. The V and J ends lost 8 bases and 0 bases respectively, with 13 bases between them. CDR3 in amino acids: CAIGRQLNQETQYF. The DNA of the CDR3 is TGTGCCATCGGCCGGCAGTTAAACCAAGAGACCCAGTACTTC.

The genes are TRBV7-2 and TRBJ2-3; 14 bases align to TRBD2. The junction had 4 bases not matched to a gene; V was cut back by 4 bases and J by 4 bases. The CDR3 totals 16 residues. Per the germline V gene, CDR1 is SGHTA and CDR2 is FQGNSA. The CDR3 DNA follows: TGTGCCAGCAGCTACGGGACTAGCGGGAGTGCAGATACGCAGTATTTT. Its protein is CASSYGTSGSADTQYF. Drawing the rest from reference TRBV7-2 and TRBJ2-3, the complete variable domain is GAGVSQSPSNKVTEKGKDVELRCDPISGHTALYWYRQSLGQGLEFLIYFQGNSAPDKSGLPSDRFSAERTGGSVSTLTIQRTQQEDSAVYLCASSYGTSGSADTQYFGPGTRLTVL.

This clonotype was seen repeatedly, ten times or more. The chain recombines TRBV7-2 with TRBJ2-4, with TRBD1 matching over 8 bases. The V gene end was trimmed by 0 bases and the J gene end by 3 bases; junction bases not matched to a gene: 7. The germline CDR1 and CDR2 sequences are SGHTA and FQGNSA. The CDR3 is 17 residues long. CDR3 amino acids: CASSLAQGQGVKNIQYF. The CDR3, as DNA: TGTGCCAGCAGCTTAGCGCAAGGACAGGGAGTCAAAAACATTCAGTACTTC.

The gene calls are TRBV28 and TRBJ1-1; D gene unclear. CDR1 MDHEN and CDR2 SYDVKM come from the germline V gene. This CDR3 is built from 13 residues. Trimming left V 5 bases short and J 7 bases short, with 14 bases between. The CDR3 region is CASSKSVRIEAFF. CDR3 nucleotide sequence: TGTGCCAGCAGTAAGTCAGTGAGGATTGAAGCTTTCTTT.

The genes are TRBV12-3 or TRBV12-4 and TRBJ1-6, with a tentative D call TRBD1 (5 bases). With 6 bases removed from V and 6 bases from J, the gap between germline ends came to 12 bases. The CDR3 has 14 amino acids. The CDR3 loop reads CASSPGDGNSPLHF. In DNA form, the CDR3 reads TGTGCCAGCAGCCCGGGGGATGGTAATTCACCCCTCCACTTT.

This clonotype has ten or more counts. The rearrangement uses TRBV12-3 or TRBV12-4 and TRBJ2-1; 8 bases agree with TRBD2. The length of the CDR3 is 15 residues. The J segment lost 10 bases and the V segment lost 3 bases, leaving 11 bases of the junction unmatched. CDR3 sequence (DNA): TGTGCCAGCAGTTTCTTCTCCGGGGGGGCTTGGGAGCAGTTCTTC. Residues: CASSFFSGGAWEQFF.

This clonotype has a handful of counts. The chain employs TRBV5-1 and TRBJ2-7; TRBD1 agrees at 9 bases. The CDR3 covers 14 residues. V lost 7 bases and J lost 5; bases outside the gene matches: 10. The V gene's germline CDR1 is SGHRS and CDR2 YFSETQ. CDR3 coding DNA: TGCGCCAGCCCGGACGGGACAGGGTGGCACGAGCAGTACGTC. It translates to CASPDGTGWHEQYV.

This clonotype was seen more than once but under ten times. DNA for the CDR3: TGTGCCAGCAGCGAACAGTTGGGCTATGGCTACACCTTC. Residues: CASSEQLGYGYTF. The chain joins TRBV14 to TRBJ1-2; no reliable D call. From germline, CDR1 is SGHDN and CDR2 FVKESK. The germline V and J ends were trimmed by 5 bases and 4 bases, with 11 bases remaining between them. This CDR3 is 13 amino acids long.

V is TRBV5-1 and J is TRBJ1-1, with D perhaps TRBD1 (5 bases). V lost 1 base, J lost 4 bases, and 11 bases lay in between. CDR3 length: 14 amino acids. CDR1 is SGHRS and CDR2 is YFSETQ in the germline V gene. CDR3 coding DNA: TGCGCCAGCAGCTTGTTAAGGGGATCCACTGAAGCTTTCTTT. It specifies CASSLLRGSTEAFF.

This clonotype has more than one count but fewer than ten. The V gene is TRBV20-1, the J gene TRBJ2-1, with D maybe TRBD2 (7 bases). Germline CDR1 reads DFQATT; CDR2 reads SNEGSKA (reference sequence). Trimming shortened V by 5 bases and J by 2 bases, and 16 bases separated the two germline ends. CDR3 length: 15 residues. The CDR3 DNA reads TGCAGTGCTGGGGGGGGCTGGGGAACCTACAATGAGCAGTTCTTC. This sequence encodes CSAGGGWGTYNEQFF.

This clonotype appeared a few times. V usage is TRBV4-2 and J usage is TRBJ2-7; maybe TRBD2 (6 bases). The V gene lost 4 bases and the J gene lost 6 bases, with 13 bases spanning the gap. CDR1 is LGHNA, CDR2 YNFKEQ, per germline. There are 13 residues in the CDR3. The DNA of the CDR3 is TGTGCCAGCAGCCCGGGGGATCGTCCCGAGCAGTACTTC. Translated, it gives CASSPGDRPEQYF.

This clonotype was detected only a few times. The chain links TRBV10-1 to TRBJ2-7; 9 nucleotides align to TRBD1. Germline V gene lookup returns CDR1 WNHNN and CDR2 SYGVQD (reference sequence). The CDR3 covers 14 residues. With V trimmed by 9 bases and J by 3 bases, 9 bases remained unmatched. The CDR3 region is CARCRDRDFYEQYF. CDR3 bases: TGCGCCAGATGCCGGGACAGGGATTTCTACGAGCAGTACTTC.

This clonotype appeared a few times. This chain joins TRBV20-1 and TRBJ2-3; D not resolved. The CDR3 spans 14 residues. From germline, CDR1 is DFQATT and CDR2 SNEGSKA (reference sequence). V lost 1 base, J lost 1 base, and 9 bases lay in between. The CDR3 DNA follows: TGCAGTGCTAGAGCATTACGGGGCACAGATACGCAGTATTTT. Protein: CSARALRGTDTQYF.

This clonotype was observed a handful of times. This chain connects TRBV20-1 to TRBJ2-7, with TRBD1 as a possible D gene (5 bases). The V end was cut by 1 base, the J end by 5 bases, with 15 bases between. The CDR3 has 14 residues. Germline V gene lookup returns CDR1 DFQATT and CDR2 SNEGSKA (reference sequence). CDR3 protein: CSARGGQGGHEQYF. DNA for the CDR3: TGCAGTGCTAGAGGTGGGCAGGGCGGACACGAGCAGTACTTC.

This clonotype showed up many times. V is TRBV5-6 and J is TRBJ1-1, with TRBD1 identical over 7 bases. The CDR3 loop spans 17 amino acids. The V gene's germline CDR1 is SGHDT and CDR2 YYEEEE. V lost 1 base and J lost 0; bases outside the gene matches: 9. In DNA form, the CDR3 reads TGTGCCAGCAGCTTGCTTAGGTCAGGGGGGATGAACACTGAAGCTTTCTTT. This translates into CASSLLRSGGMNTEAFF.